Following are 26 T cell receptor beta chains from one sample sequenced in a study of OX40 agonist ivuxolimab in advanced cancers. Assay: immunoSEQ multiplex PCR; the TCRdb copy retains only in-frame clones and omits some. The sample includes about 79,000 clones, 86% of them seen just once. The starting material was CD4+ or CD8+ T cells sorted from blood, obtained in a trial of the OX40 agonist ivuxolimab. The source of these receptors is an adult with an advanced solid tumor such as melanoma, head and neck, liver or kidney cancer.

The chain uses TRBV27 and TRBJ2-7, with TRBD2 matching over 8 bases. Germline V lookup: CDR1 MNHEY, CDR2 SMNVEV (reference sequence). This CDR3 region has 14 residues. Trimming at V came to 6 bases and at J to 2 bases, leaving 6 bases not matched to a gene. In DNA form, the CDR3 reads TGTGCCAGCAGGCCGGGGGGGCCACCCTACGAGCAGTACTTC. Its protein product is CASRPGGPPYEQYF.

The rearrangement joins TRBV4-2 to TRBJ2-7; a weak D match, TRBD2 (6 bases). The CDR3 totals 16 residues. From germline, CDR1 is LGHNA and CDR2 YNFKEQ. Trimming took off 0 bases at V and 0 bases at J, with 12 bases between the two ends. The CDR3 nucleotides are TGTGCCAGCAGCCAAGAAGGGACTCAGAGCTCCTACGAGCAGTACTTC. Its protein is CASSQEGTQSSYEQYF.

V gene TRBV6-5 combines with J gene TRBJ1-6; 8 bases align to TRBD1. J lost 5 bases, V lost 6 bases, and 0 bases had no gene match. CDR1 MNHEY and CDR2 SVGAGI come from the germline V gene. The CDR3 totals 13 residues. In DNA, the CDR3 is TGTGCCAGCAGGACAGGGGATAATTCACCCCTCCACTTT. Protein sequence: CASRTGDNSPLHF.

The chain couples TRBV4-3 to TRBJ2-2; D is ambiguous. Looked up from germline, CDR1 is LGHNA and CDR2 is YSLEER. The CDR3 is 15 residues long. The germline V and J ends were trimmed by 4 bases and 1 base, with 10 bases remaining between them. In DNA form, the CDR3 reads TGCGCCAGCAGCCGCTTTCCCGAGAACACCGGGGAGCTGTTTTTT. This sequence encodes CASSRFPENTGELFF.

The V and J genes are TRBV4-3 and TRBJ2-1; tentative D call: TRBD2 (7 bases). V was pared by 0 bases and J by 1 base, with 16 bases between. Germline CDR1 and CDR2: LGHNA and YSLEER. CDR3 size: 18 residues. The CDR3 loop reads CASSQDYEGGKSYNEQFF. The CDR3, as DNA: TGCGCCAGCAGCCAAGATTACGAGGGGGGGAAATCCTACAATGAGCAGTTCTTC.

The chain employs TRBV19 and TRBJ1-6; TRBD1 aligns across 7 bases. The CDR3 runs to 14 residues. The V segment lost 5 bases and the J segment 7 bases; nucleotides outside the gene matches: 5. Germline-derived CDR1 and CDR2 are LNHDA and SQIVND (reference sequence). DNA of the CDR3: TGTGCCAGTAGTGACAGGGCGGAAAATTCACCCCTCCACTTT. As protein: CASSDRAENSPLHF.

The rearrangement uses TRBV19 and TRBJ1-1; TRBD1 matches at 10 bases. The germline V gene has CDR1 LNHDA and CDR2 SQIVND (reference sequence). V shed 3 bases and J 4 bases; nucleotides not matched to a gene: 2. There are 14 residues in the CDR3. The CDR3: CASSIRTGGTEAFF. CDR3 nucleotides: TGTGCCAGTAGTATCCGGACAGGGGGCACTGAAGCTTTCTTT. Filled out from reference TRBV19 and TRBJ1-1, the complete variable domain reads DGGITQSPKYLFRKEGQNVTLSCEQNLNHDAMYWYRQDPGQGLRLIYYSQIVNDFQKGDIAEGYSVSREKKESFPLTVTSAQKNPTAFYLCASSIRTGGTEAFFGQGTRLTVV.

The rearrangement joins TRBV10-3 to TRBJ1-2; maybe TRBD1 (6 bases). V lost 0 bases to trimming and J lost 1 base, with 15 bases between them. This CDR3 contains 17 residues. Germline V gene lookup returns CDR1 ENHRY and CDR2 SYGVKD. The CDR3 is CAISESPGRGGNYGYTF. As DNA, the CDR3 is TGTGCCATCAGTGAGTCCCCAGGCAGGGGAGGTAACTATGGCTACACCTTC.

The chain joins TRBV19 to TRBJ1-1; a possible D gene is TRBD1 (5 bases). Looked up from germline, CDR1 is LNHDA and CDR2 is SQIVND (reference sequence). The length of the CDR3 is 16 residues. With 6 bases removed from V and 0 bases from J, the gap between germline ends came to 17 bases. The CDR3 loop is CASRGLTVPMNTEAFF. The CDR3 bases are TGTGCCAGTAGGGGATTGACAGTCCCGATGAACACTGAAGCTTTCTTT.

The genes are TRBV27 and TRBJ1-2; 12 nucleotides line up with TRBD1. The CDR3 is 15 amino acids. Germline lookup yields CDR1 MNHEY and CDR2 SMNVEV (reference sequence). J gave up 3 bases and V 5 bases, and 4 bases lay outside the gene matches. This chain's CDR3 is CASSPGTGGDYGYTF. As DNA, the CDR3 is TGTGCCAGCAGTCCGGGGACAGGGGGCGACTATGGCTACACCTTC.

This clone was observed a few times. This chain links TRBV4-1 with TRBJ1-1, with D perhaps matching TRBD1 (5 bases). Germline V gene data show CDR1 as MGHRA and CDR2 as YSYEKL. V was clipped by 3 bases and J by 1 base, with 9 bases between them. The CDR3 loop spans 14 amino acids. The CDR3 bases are TGCGCCAGCAGCCATAGAACAGGGAACACTGAAGCTTTCTTT. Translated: CASSHRTGNTEAFF.

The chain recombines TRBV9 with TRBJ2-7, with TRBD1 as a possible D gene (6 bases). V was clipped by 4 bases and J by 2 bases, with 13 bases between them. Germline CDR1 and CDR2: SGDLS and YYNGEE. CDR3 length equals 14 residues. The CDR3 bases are TGTGCCAGCAGCCCTATACAGGGTCCCTACGAGCAGTACTTC. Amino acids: CASSPIQGPYEQYF.

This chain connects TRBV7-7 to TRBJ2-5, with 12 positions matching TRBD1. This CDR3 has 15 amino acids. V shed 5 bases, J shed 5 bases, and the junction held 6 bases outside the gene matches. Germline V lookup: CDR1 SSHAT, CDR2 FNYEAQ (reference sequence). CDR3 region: CASSKGQGAWETQYF. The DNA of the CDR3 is TGTGCCAGCAGCAAGGGACAGGGGGCTTGGGAGACCCAGTACTTC.

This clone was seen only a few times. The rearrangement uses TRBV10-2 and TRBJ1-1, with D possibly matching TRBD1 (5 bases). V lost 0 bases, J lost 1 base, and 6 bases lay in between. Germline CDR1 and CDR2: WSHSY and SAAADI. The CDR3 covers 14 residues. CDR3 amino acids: CASSESGENTEAFF. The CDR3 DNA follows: TGCGCCAGCAGTGAGTCAGGGGAGAACACTGAAGCTTTCTTT.

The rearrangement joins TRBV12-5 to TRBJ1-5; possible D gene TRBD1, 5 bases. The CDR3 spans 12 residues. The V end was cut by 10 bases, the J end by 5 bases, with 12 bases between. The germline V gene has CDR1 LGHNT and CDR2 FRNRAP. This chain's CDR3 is CANQGLYQPQHF. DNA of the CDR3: TGTGCTAACCAGGGACTCTATCAGCCCCAGCATTTT. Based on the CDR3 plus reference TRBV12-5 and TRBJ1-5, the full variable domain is DARVTQTPRHKVTEMGQEVTMRCQPILGHNTVFWYRQTMMQGLELLAYFRNRAPLDDSGMPKDRFSAEMPDATLATLKIQPSEPRDSAVYFCANQGLYQPQHFGDGTRLSIL.

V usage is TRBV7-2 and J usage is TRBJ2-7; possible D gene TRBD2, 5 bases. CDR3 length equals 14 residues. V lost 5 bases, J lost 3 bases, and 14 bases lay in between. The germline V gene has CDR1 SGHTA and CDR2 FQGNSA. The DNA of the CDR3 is TGTGCCAGCAGCCGACCGGCCGGGAACTACGAGCAGTACTTC. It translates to CASSRPAGNYEQYF.

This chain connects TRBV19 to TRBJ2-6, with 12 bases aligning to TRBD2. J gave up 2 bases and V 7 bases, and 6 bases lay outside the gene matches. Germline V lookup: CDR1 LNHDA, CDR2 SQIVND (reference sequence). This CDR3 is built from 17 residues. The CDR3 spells CASTPASGRAGANVLTF. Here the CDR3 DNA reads TGTGCCAGTACCCCGGCTAGCGGGAGGGCTGGGGCCAACGTCCTGACTTTC.

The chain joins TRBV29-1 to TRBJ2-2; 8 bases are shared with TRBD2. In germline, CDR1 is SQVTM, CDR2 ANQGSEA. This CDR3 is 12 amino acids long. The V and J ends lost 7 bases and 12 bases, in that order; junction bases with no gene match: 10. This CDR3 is CSAQLGGGKLFF. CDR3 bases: TGCAGCGCCCAGCTCGGGGGGGGGAAGCTGTTTTTT.

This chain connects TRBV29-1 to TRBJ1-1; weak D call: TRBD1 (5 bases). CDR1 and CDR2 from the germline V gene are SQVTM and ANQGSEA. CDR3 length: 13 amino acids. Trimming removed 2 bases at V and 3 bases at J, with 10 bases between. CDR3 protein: CSVERQGDTEAFF. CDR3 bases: TGCAGCGTTGAAAGGCAGGGAGACACTGAAGCTTTCTTT.

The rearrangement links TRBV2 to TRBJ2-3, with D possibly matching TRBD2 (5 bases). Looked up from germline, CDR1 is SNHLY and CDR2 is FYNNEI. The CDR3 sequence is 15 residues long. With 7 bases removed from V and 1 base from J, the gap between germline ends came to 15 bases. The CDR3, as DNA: TGTGCCAGCACTCAGGCGGGCGCGCGCACAGATACGCAGTATTTT. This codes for CASTQAGARTDTQYF.

CDR3 in amino acids: CASTSGDYNEQFF. The CDR3 DNA reads as TGTGCCAGTACTAGCGGGGATTACAATGAGCAGTTCTTC. This chain links TRBV30 with TRBJ2-1; 10 bases agree with TRBD2. This CDR3 has 13 amino acids. Germline V gene sequence: CDR1 GTSNPN, CDR2 SVGIG (reference sequence). V lost 8 bases to trimming and J lost 4 bases; unmatched junction nucleotides: 5.

For the CDR3, the DNA is TGTGCCAGCAGCGTAGTAGTTGCTTGGGGTGAAGCTTTCTTT. This sequence encodes CASSVVVAWGEAFF. This chain joins TRBV9 and TRBJ1-1; the D is unclear. The CDR3 covers 14 residues. Germline V gene sequence: CDR1 SGDLS, CDR2 YYNGEE. V lost 0 bases and J lost 7, with 13 bases in between.

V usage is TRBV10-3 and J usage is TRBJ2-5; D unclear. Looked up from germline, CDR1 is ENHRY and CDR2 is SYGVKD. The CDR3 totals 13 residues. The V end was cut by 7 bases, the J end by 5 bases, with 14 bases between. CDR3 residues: CAIKEADSETQYF. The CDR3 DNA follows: TGTGCCATCAAAGAGGCGGATTCGGAGACCCAGTACTTC.

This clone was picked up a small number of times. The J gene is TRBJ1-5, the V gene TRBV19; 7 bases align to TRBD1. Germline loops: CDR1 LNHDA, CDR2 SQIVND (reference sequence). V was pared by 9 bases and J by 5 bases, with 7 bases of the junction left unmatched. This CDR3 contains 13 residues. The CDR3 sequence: CASRDSLDQPQHF. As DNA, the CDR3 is TGTGCCAGCCGGGACAGCCTCGATCAGCCCCAGCATTTT. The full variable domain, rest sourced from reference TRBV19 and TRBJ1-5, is DGGITQSPKYLFRKEGQNVTLSCEQNLNHDAMYWYRQDPGQGLRLIYYSQIVNDFQKGDIAEGYSVSREKKESFPLTVTSAQKNPTAFYLCASRDSLDQPQHFGDGTRLSIL.

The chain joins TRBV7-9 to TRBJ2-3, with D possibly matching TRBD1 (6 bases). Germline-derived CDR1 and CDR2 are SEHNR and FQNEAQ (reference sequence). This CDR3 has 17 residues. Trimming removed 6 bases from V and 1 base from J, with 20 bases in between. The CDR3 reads CASSRARLGAGTDTQYF. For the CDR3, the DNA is TGTGCCAGCAGTCGAGCGCGCCTGGGGGCGGGCACAGATACGCAGTATTTT.

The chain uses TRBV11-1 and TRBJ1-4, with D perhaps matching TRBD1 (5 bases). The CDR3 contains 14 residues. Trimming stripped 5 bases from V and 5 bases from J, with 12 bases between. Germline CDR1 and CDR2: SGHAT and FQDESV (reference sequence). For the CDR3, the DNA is TGTGCCAGCAGCCCCGGGACGGGCAATGAAAAACTGTTTTTT. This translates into CASSPGTGNEKLFF.